This T cell receptor (beta chain) was recovered during a study of OX40 agonist ivuxolimab in advanced cancers. Background on the study: Patients were dosed intravenously with ivuxolimab at 0.01 to 10 mg/kg every 2 weeks.

Turning to this clone: In the same sample, other DNA sequences code for this CDR3.

The repertoire was sequenced with immunoSEQ multiplex PCR; TCRdb's copy has only in-frame clones and lacks some. The sample has approximately 40,000 clones; more than 75% are singletons. Blood draws occurred at baseline, cycle 4 day 1, and cycle 7 day 1. The source was CD4+ or CD8+ T cells sorted from blood, collected in a trial of the OX40 agonist ivuxolimab. The sequence derives from an adult with an advanced solid tumor such as melanoma, head and neck, liver or kidney cancer.

The CDR3 DNA is TGTGCCAGCAGCGCAGGGACAGGGGGCCAGCCCCAGCATTTT. Its translation: CASSAGTGGQPQHF. J is TRBJ1-5 and V is TRBV9; 12 bases line up with TRBD1. J lost 7 bases, V lost 3 bases, and 2 bases had no gene match. Germline V gives CDR1 SGDLS, CDR2 YYNGEE. CDR3 length equals 14 residues.